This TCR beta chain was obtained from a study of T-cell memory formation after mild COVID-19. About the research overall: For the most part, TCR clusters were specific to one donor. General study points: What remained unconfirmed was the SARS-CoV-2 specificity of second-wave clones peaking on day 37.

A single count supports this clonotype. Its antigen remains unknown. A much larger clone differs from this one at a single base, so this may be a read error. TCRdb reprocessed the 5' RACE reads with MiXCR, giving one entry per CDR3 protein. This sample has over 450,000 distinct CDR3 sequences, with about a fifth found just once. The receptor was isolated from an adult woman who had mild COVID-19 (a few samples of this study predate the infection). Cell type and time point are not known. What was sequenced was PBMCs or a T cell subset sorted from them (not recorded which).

The CDR3 nucleotides read TGTGCCAGCAACCTGGGGGGGGAAACCGGGCAGCTGTTTTTT. Translating gives CASNLGGETGQLFF. This chain uses TRBV12-3 or TRBV12-4 with TRBJ2-2; the match to TRBD2 covers 7 bases. This CDR3 comprises 14 residues.